These T cell receptor beta chains were read from a single sample in a study of regulatory T cells in long-lasting Graves disease. TCRdb passed the multiplex PCR reads through MiXCR, listing each CDR3 protein once. The sample includes approximately 440,000 distinct CDR3 sequences, around 15% of them seen just once. These same data were also listed under a study on T cells in Graves' hyperthyroidism and ophthalmopathy.

The sample here was peripheral blood mononuclear cells (PBMCs), taken at new diagnosis, from a patient treated with antithyroid drugs. Receptor source: a middle-aged man with Graves disease. Each CDR3 is given with its conserved first and last residue. Each record gives: J gene, clone size, D gene, V gene, CDR3 protein, CDR3 DNA. D genes are given only for firm matches. Clone size appears in some rows only: once, few, many, or a class for an expanded clone.

j_gene: TRBJ2-2; abundance: many; d_gene: TRBD2; v_gene: TRBV6-1; CDR3aa: CACRQTIAGGHHGELFF; CDR3nt: TGTGCCTGTAGACAGACAATAGCGGGAGGGCATCACGGGGAGCTGTTTTTT
j_gene: TRBJ2-1; abundance: many; d_gene: TRBD2; v_gene: TRBV20-1; CDR3aa: CSAARAGGTYNEQFF; CDR3nt: TGCAGTGCTGCCCGAGCGGGAGGAACCTACAATGAGCAGTTCTTC
j_gene: TRBJ1-5; abundance: many; d_gene: TRBD1; v_gene: TRBV28; CDR3aa: CASGQVSNQPQHF; CDR3nt: TGTGCTTCGGGACAGGTTAGCAATCAGCCCCAGCATTTT
j_gene: TRBJ2-1; abundance: many; d_gene: TRBD2; v_gene: TRBV6-2/TRBV6-3; CDR3aa: CASSYTTSGSSNEQFF; CDR3nt: TGTGCCAGCAGTTACACGACTAGCGGGAGTAGCAATGAGCAGTTCTTC
j_gene: TRBJ2-3; abundance: .; d_gene: TRBD1; v_gene: TRBV24-1; CDR3aa: CATSDLGTGSTDTQYF; CDR3nt: TGTGCCACCAGTGATTTGGGGACAGGGAGCACAGATACGCAGTATTTT
j_gene: TRBJ1-4; abundance: few; d_gene: .; v_gene: TRBV27; CDR3aa: CASSLRQSTNEKLFF; CDR3nt: TGTGCCAGCAGTCTTCGACAGTCAACTAATGAAAAACTGTTTTTT
j_gene: TRBJ1-2; abundance: .; d_gene: .; v_gene: TRBV28; CDR3aa: CASQDRGYTF; CDR3nt: TGTGCCAGCCAAGACCGCGGCTACACCTTC
j_gene: TRBJ2-2; abundance: few; d_gene: TRBD2; v_gene: TRBV2; CDR3aa: CASSSGIGTGELFF; CDR3nt: TGTGCCAGCTCTAGCGGGATAGGGACCGGGGAGCTGTTTTTT
j_gene: TRBJ1-2; abundance: few; d_gene: .; v_gene: TRBV29-1; CDR3aa: CSVEEKGRAYGYTF; CDR3nt: TGCAGCGTTGAAGAAAAAGGCAGGGCCTATGGCTACACCTTC
j_gene: TRBJ2-3; abundance: many; d_gene: .; v_gene: TRBV7-3; CDR3aa: CASSLIGGPTDTQYF; CDR3nt: TGTGCCAGCAGCTTAATCGGCGGACCCACAGATACGCAGTATTTT
j_gene: TRBJ2-3; abundance: few; d_gene: TRBD1; v_gene: TRBV11-3; CDR3aa: CASSRRDRGQDTQYF; CDR3nt: TGTGCCAGCAGCCGCCGGGACAGGGGGCAAGATACGCAGTATTTT
j_gene: TRBJ1-1; abundance: few; d_gene: .; v_gene: TRBV9; CDR3aa: CASSVEWGMNTEAFF; CDR3nt: TGTGCCAGCAGCGTAGAGTGGGGGATGAACACTGAAGCTTTCTTT
j_gene: TRBJ2-7; abundance: many; d_gene: TRBD1; v_gene: TRBV29-1; CDR3aa: CSVVGQGHEQYF; CDR3nt: TGCAGCGTTGTCGGACAGGGCCACGAGCAGTACTTC
j_gene: TRBJ1-6; abundance: .; d_gene: .; v_gene: TRBV6-1; CDR3aa: CASSGTGTSHNSPLHF; CDR3nt: TGTGCCAGCAGTGGTACTGGGACCTCCCATAATTCACCCCTCCACTTT
j_gene: TRBJ1-2; abundance: few; d_gene: TRBD1; v_gene: TRBV5-1; CDR3aa: CASSPTGQGAYGYTF; CDR3nt: TGCGCCAGCAGCCCGACAGGACAGGGGGCCTATGGCTACACCTTC
j_gene: TRBJ2-5; abundance: .; d_gene: .; v_gene: TRBV6-1; CDR3aa: CASSRNRAPETQYF; CDR3nt: TGTGCCAGCAGTAGGAACCGGGCGCCCGAGACCCAGTACTTC
j_gene: TRBJ2-3; abundance: few; d_gene: .; v_gene: TRBV2; CDR3aa: CASGGRGFNTDTQYF; CDR3nt: TGTGCCAGCGGGGGCCGGGGGTTTAACACAGATACGCAGTATTTT
j_gene: TRBJ2-7; abundance: few; d_gene: .; v_gene: TRBV24-1; CDR3aa: CATSDPLDYEQYF; CDR3nt: TGTGCCACCAGTGACCCCCTAGACTACGAGCAGTACTTC
j_gene: TRBJ1-1; abundance: few; d_gene: .; v_gene: TRBV5-1; CDR3aa: CASSSFSTEAFF; CDR3nt: TGTGCCAGCAGCTCGTTTTCAACTGAAGCTTTCTTT
j_gene: TRBJ2-5; abundance: .; d_gene: .; v_gene: TRBV20-1; CDR3aa: CSARGFSSGRETQYF; CDR3nt: TGCAGTGCTAGAGGCTTCTCAAGCGGTCGGGAGACCCAGTACTTC
j_gene: TRBJ2-7; abundance: few; d_gene: TRBD2; v_gene: TRBV27; CDR3aa: CASHREGGRSEQYF; CDR3nt: TGTGCCAGCCACCGGGAGGGGGGCCGGAGCGAGCAGTACTTC
j_gene: TRBJ2-7; abundance: few; d_gene: .; v_gene: TRBV6-1; CDR3aa: CASSPGLGVYEQYF; CDR3nt: TGTGCCAGCAGCCCGGGACTCGGAGTCTACGAGCAGTACTTC
j_gene: TRBJ2-5; abundance: many; d_gene: .; v_gene: TRBV3-1; CDR3aa: CASSSTGTFGGNGGQETQYF; CDR3nt: TGTGCCAGCAGCTCGACGGGGACGTTTGGAGGGAATGGGGGCCAAGAGACCCAGTACTTC
j_gene: TRBJ2-1; abundance: many; d_gene: TRBD2; v_gene: TRBV6-2/TRBV6-3; CDR3aa: CASTKRGGGEQFF; CDR3nt: TGTGCCAGCACCAAACGGGGCGGGGGTGAGCAGTTCTTC
j_gene: TRBJ2-7; abundance: few; d_gene: TRBD2; v_gene: TRBV20-1; CDR3aa: CSASRLAGGVEQYF; CDR3nt: TGCAGTGCTTCGAGACTAGCGGGAGGGGTTGAGCAGTACTTC
j_gene: TRBJ2-7; abundance: many; d_gene: .; v_gene: TRBV7-9; CDR3aa: CASSDQLYEQYF; CDR3nt: TGTGCCAGCAGCGACCAGTTGTACGAGCAGTACTTC
j_gene: TRBJ2-5; abundance: few; d_gene: TRBD2; v_gene: TRBV7-2; CDR3aa: CASSLRKLAGVGAQYF; CDR3nt: TGTGCCAGCAGCTTAAGGAAACTAGCGGGAGTCGGGGCCCAGTACTTC
j_gene: TRBJ2-1; abundance: .; d_gene: TRBD2; v_gene: TRBV7-9; CDR3aa: CASSAGGENEQFF; CDR3nt: TGTGCCAGCAGCGCGGGGGGGGAGAATGAGCAGTTCTTC
j_gene: TRBJ1-1; abundance: many; d_gene: .; v_gene: TRBV30; CDR3aa: CAWSVWGVNTEAFF; CDR3nt: TGTGCCTGGAGTGTATGGGGGGTTAACACTGAAGCTTTCTTT
j_gene: TRBJ2-1; abundance: many; d_gene: .; v_gene: TRBV2; CDR3aa: CASSEDGSSYNEQFF; CDR3nt: TGTGCCAGCAGTGAAGACGGGAGTTCCTACAATGAGCAGTTCTTC
j_gene: TRBJ1-5; abundance: .; d_gene: TRBD1; v_gene: TRBV20-1; CDR3aa: CSARDGGAGGGQPQHF; CDR3nt: TGCAGTGCTAGAGATGGGGGGGCAGGGGGAGGTCAGCCCCAGCATTTT
j_gene: TRBJ2-7; abundance: few; d_gene: TRBD1; v_gene: TRBV7-3; CDR3aa: CASSKTGGGGEQYF; CDR3nt: TGTGCCAGCAGCAAAACAGGGGGCGGAGGGGAGCAGTACTTC
j_gene: TRBJ2-3; abundance: .; d_gene: TRBD2; v_gene: TRBV7-3; CDR3aa: CASSSIAGGPRGTQYF; CDR3nt: TGTGCCAGCAGCTCGATAGCGGGAGGTCCTCGGGGTACGCAGTATTTT
j_gene: TRBJ2-3; abundance: many; d_gene: .; v_gene: TRBV7-2; CDR3aa: CASSLSPDTQYF; CDR3nt: TGTGCCAGCAGCTTAAGTCCAGATACGCAGTATTTT
j_gene: TRBJ2-3; abundance: many; d_gene: TRBD2; v_gene: TRBV20-1; CDR3aa: CSAPGGGSHPTDTQYF; CDR3nt: TGCAGTGCTCCCGGTGGCGGGAGCCACCCCACAGATACGCAGTATTTT
j_gene: TRBJ2-2; abundance: .; d_gene: .; v_gene: TRBV5-1; CDR3aa: CASSLAPTPIYRKSMTGELFF; CDR3nt: TGCGCCAGCAGCTTGGCCCCGACTCCTATCTACCGAAAATCTATGACCGGGGAGCTGTTTTTT
j_gene: TRBJ2-7; abundance: few; d_gene: TRBD2; v_gene: TRBV6-1; CDR3aa: CAILGGRLAGASTYEQYF; CDR3nt: TGTGCCATCCTAGGGGGGCGCCTAGCGGGAGCTTCCACCTACGAGCAGTACTTC
j_gene: TRBJ2-1; abundance: .; d_gene: .; v_gene: TRBV27; CDR3aa: CASSLNPTYNEQFF; CDR3nt: TGTGCCAGCAGCTTAAATCCAACCTACAATGAGCAGTTCTTC
j_gene: TRBJ1-2; abundance: many; d_gene: .; v_gene: TRBV7-3; CDR3aa: CASSSQGNVDYGYTF; CDR3nt: TGTGCCAGCAGCTCCCAGGGGAATGTGGACTATGGCTACACCTTC
j_gene: TRBJ2-2; abundance: few; d_gene: TRBD1; v_gene: TRBV5-1; CDR3aa: CAGSSGQGNTGELFF; CDR3nt: TGCGCCGGCAGCTCGGGACAGGGGAACACCGGGGAGCTGTTTTTT